Listed here is a single T cell receptor (beta chain). The antigen remains undetermined. This entry belongs to a study of T cells after posttransplantation cyclophosphamide. Regarding the study as a whole: Donor-recipient repertoire similarity was low at 1-2 months, rising over year one.

V was cut by 0 bases and J by 3 bases, with 13 bases left in between. Germline-derived CDR1 and CDR2 are SGDLS and YYNGEE. The CDR3 covers 16 residues. Only in-frame clones appear in the TCRdb table, and some are missing; sequencing was by immunoSEQ multiplex PCR. The specimen has about 33,000 clones, none found just once. This related bone marrow graft donor gave peripheral blood on the day of marrow donation. The rearrangement joins TRBV9 to TRBJ2-1; D ambiguous. The sequence derives from a girl aged 5-17 years in good health, CMV-negative, and a related stem cell transplant donor. The sequencing sample was made of PBMCs. The CDR3 DNA reads as TGTGCCAGCAGCGTAGAAGAGGCCCTAGGCTACAATGAGCAGTTCTTC. This sequence encodes CASSVEEALGYNEQFF.